This TCR beta chain was sequenced during a study of OX40 agonist ivuxolimab in advanced cancers. Findings of the study overall: Within 6 weeks, CD4+ and CD8+ blood T cells expanded clonally at 0.1 to 3.0 mg/kg.

Method: immunoSEQ multiplex PCR; TCRdb's copy keeps in-frame clones and lacks some. The sample has 150,000 to 190,000 clones, around 94% seen once. CDR1 is SEHNR, CDR2 FQNEAQ, per germline (reference sequence). There are 13 residues in the CDR3. V lost 0 bases and J lost 3, with 5 bases in between. The timepoints at which blood was sampled were baseline, cycle 4 day 1, and cycle 7 day 1. About this clone: Its antigen remains unknown.

This chain uses TRBV7-9 with TRBJ1-1; D gene uncertain. The receptor's source is an adult with an advanced solid tumor such as melanoma, head and neck, liver or kidney cancer. The source was CD4+ or CD8+ T cells sorted from blood, collected in a trial of the OX40 agonist ivuxolimab. The CDR3 reads CASSLAADTEAFF. CDR3 in DNA: TGTGCCAGCAGCTTAGCGGCAGACACTGAAGCTTTCTTT.